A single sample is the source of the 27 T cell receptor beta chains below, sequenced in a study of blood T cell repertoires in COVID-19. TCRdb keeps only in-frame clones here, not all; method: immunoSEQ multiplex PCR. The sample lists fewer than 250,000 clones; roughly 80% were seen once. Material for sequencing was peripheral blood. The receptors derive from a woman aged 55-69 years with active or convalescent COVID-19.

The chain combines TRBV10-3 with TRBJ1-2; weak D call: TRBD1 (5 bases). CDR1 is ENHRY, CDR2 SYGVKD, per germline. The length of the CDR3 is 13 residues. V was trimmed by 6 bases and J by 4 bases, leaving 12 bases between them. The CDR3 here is CAIRDLQGYGYTF. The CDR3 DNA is TGTGCCATCAGGGATCTCCAGGGCTATGGCTACACCTTC.

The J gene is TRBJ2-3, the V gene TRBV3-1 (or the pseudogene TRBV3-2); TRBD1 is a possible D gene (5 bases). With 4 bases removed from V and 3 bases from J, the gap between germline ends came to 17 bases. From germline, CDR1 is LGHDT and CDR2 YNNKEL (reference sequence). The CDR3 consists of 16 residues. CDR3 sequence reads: CASSRLGASLTDTQYF. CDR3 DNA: TGTGCCAGCAGCCGCCTTGGGGCTAGTTTGACAGATACGCAGTATTTT.

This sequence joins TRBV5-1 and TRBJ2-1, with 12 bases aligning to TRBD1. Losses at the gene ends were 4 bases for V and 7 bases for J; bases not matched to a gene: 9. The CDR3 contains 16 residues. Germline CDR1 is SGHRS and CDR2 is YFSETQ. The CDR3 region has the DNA TGCGCCAGCAGCCGAGGGGACAGGGGGCGCGTGAATGAGCAGTTCTTC. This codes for CASSRGDRGRVNEQFF.

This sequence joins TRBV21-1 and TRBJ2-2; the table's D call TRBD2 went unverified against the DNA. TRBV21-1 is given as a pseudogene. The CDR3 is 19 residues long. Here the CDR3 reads CASSKSRTSGGTNTGELFF. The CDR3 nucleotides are TGTGCCAGCAGCAAATCCAGGACTAGCGGGGGGACGAACACCGGGGAGCTGTTTTTT.

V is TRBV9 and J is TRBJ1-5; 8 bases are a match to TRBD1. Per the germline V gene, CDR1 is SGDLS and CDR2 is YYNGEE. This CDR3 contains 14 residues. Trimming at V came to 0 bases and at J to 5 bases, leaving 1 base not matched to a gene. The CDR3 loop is CASSVDRGDQPQHF. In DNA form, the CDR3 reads TGTGCCAGCAGCGTAGACAGGGGGGATCAGCCCCAGCATTTT.

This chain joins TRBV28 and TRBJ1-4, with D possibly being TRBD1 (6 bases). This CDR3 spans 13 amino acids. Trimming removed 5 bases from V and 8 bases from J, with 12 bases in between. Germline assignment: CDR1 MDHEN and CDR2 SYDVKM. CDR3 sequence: CASSGQIGEKLFF. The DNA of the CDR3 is TGTGCCAGCAGTGGACAGATCGGAGAAAAACTGTTTTTT.

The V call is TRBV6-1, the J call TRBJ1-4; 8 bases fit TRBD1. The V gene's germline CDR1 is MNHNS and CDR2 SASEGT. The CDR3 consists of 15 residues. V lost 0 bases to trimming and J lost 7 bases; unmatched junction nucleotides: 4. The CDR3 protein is CASSEAQGAAEKLFF. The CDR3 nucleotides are TGTGCCAGCAGTGAAGCGCAGGGGGCGGCTGAAAAACTGTTTTTT.

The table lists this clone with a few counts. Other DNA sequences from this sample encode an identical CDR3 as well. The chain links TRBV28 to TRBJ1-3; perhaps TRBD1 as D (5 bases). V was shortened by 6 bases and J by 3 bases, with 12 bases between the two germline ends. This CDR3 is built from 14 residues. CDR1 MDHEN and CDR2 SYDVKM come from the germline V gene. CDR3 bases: TGTGCCAGCAGGAATAGGGGTGATGGAAACACCATATATTTT. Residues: CASRNRGDGNTIYF. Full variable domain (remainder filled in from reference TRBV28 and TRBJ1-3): DVKVTQSSRYLVKRTGEKVFLECVQDMDHENMFWYRQDPGLGLRLIYFSYDVKMKEKGDIPEGYSVSREKKERFSLILESASTNQTSMYLCASRNRGDGNTIYFGEGSWLTVV.

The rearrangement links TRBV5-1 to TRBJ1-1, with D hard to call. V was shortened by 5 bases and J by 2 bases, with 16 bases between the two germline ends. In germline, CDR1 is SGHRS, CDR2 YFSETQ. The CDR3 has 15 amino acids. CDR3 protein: CASRESSGLNTEAFF. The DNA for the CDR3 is TGCGCCAGCAGAGAATCATCGGGATTAAACACTGAAGCTTTCTTT.

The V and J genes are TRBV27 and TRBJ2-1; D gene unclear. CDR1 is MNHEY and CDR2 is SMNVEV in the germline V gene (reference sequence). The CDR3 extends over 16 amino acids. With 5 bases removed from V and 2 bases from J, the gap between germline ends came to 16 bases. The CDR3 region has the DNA TGTGCCAGCAGTCCTCCCCGCGCTCTAACCTACAATGAGCAGTTCTTC. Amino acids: CASSPPRALTYNEQFF.

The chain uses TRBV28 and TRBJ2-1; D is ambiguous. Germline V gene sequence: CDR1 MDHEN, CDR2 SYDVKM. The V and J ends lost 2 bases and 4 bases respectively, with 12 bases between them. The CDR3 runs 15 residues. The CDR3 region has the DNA TGTGCCAGCAGTTTACAGAATACCCGTTACAATGAGCAGTTCTTC. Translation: CASSLQNTRYNEQFF.

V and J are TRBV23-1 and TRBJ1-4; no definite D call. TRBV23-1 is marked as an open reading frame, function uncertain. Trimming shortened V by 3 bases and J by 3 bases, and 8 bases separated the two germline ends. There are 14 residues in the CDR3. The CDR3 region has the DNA TGCGCCAGCAGTCACAGAAGATCTAATGAAAAACTGTTTTTT. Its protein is CASSHRRSNEKLFF.

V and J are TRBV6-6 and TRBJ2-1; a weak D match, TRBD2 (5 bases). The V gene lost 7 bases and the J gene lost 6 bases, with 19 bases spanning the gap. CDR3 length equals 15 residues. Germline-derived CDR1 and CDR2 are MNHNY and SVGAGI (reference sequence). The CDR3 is CASTPGFDAANEQFF. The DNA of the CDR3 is TGTGCCAGCACCCCGGGGTTCGACGCCGCCAATGAGCAGTTCTTC.

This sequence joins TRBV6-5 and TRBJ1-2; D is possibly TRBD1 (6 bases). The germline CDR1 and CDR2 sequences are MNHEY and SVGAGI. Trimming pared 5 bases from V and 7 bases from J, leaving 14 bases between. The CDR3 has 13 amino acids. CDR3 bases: TGTGCCAGCAGTCCTACAGGGACCCCTGGCTACACCTTC. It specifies CASSPTGTPGYTF.

CDR3 sequence: CATRQGDYGYTF. The DNA for the CDR3 is TGTGCCACTAGACAGGGAGACTATGGCTACACCTTC. V usage is TRBV19 and J usage is TRBJ1-2; TRBD1 agrees at 7 bases. V lost 10 bases and J lost 3; bases outside the gene matches: 5. This CDR3 is 12 amino acids long. Germline loops: CDR1 LNHDA, CDR2 SQIVND (reference sequence).

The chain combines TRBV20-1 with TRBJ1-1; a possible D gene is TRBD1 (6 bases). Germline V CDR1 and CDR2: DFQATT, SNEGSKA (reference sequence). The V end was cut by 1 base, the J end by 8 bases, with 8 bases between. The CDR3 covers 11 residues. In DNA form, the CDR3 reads TGCAGTGCTAGAGCCGACAGGGAAGCTTTCTTT. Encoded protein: CSARADREAFF.

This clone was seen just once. For the CDR3, the DNA is TGTGCCACCAGCAGAGATCGAGGCGGGAGCTACGAGCAGTACTTC. Translation gives CATSRDRGGSYEQYF. This chain uses TRBV15 with TRBJ2-7; TRBD2 matches at 7 bases. This CDR3 comprises 15 residues. The germline V gene encodes CDR1 LNHNV and CDR2 YYDKDF (reference sequence). V gave up 0 bases and J gave up 3 bases; unmatched junction bases: 5.

The CDR3 DNA sequence: TGCGCCAGCAGCCAAGGACAGGGGAACACCGGGGAGCTGTTTTTT. Translated: CASSQGQGNTGELFF. The J gene is TRBJ2-2, the V gene TRBV5-1; 8 nucleotides agree with TRBD1. V dropped 4 bases and J dropped 1; count of bases not matched to a gene: 3. Germline assignment: CDR1 SGHRS and CDR2 YFSETQ. This CDR3 has 15 residues. Using reference TRBV5-1 and TRBJ2-2 for the parts outside the CDR3, the full variable domain is KAGVTQTPRYLIKTRGQQVTLSCSPISGHRSVSWYQQTPGQGLQFLFEYFSETQRNKGNFPGRFSGRQFSNSRSEMNVSTLELGDSALYLCASSQGQGNTGELFFGEGSRLTVL.

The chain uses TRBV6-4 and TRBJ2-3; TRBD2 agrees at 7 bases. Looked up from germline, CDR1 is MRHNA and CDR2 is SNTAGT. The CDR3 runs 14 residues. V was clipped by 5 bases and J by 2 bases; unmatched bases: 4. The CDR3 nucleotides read TGTGCCAGCAGTCCGGGACTAATCACAGATACGCAGTATTTT. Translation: CASSPGLITDTQYF.

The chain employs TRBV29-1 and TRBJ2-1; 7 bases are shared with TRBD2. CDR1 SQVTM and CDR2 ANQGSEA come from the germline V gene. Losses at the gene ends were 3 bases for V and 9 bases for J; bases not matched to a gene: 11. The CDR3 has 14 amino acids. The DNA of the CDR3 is TGCAGCGTTGACCCAGCGGGGACCGTGGGTGAGCAGTTCTTC. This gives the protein CSVDPAGTVGEQFF.

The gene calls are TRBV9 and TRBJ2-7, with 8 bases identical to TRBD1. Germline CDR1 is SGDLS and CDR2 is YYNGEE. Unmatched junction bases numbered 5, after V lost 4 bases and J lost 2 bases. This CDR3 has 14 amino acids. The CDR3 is CASSPRGRPYEQYF. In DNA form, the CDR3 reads TGTGCCAGCAGCCCCAGGGGGCGGCCCTACGAGCAGTACTTC.

The DNA of the CDR3 is TGCAGTGCTAGTGGGACAGGCTATGGCTACACCTTC. Encoded protein: CSASGTGYGYTF. The V call is TRBV20-1, the J call TRBJ1-2; 8 bases are shared with TRBD1. Trimming at V came to 3 bases and at J to 4 bases, leaving 1 base not matched to a gene. Germline CDR1 and CDR2: DFQATT and SNEGSKA (reference sequence). The CDR3 consists of 12 residues.

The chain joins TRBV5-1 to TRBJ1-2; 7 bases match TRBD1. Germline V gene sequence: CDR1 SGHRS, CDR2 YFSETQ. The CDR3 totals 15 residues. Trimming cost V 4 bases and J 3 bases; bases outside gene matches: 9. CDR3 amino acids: CASSVTGAADYGYTF. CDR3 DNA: TGCGCCAGCAGCGTAACAGGGGCCGCTGACTATGGCTACACCTTC.

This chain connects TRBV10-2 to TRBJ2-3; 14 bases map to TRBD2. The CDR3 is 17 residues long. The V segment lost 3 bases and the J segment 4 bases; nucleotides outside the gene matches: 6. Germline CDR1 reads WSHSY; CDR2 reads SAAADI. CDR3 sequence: CASSEGTSGGIPDTQYF. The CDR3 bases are TGCGCCAGCAGTGAAGGGACTAGCGGGGGAATCCCAGATACGCAGTATTTT.

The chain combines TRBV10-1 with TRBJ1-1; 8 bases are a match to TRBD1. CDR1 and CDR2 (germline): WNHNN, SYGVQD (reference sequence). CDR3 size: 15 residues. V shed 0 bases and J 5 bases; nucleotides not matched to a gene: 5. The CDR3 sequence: CASSESNRGWTEAFF. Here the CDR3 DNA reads TGCGCCAGCAGTGAGTCGAACAGGGGGTGGACTGAAGCTTTCTTT.

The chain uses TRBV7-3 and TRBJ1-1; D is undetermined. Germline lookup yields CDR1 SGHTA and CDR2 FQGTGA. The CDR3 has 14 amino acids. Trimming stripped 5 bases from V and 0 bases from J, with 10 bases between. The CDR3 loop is CASSARGLNTEAFF. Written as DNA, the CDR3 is TGTGCCAGCAGCGCCCGGGGTTTGAACACTGAAGCTTTCTTT.

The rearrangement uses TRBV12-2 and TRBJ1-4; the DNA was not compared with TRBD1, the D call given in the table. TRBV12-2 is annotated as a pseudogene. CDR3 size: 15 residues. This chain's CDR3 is CASRWHRGLNEKLFF. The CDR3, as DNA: TGTGCAAGTCGTTGGCACAGGGGACTGAATGAAAAACTGTTTTTT.